This entry lists 2 T cell receptor beta chains sequenced from one sample in a study of shared clonotypes between healthy human individuals. TCRdb keeps only in-frame clones here, not all; method: immunoSEQ multiplex PCR. This sample has about 2.4 million clones, with roughly 93% found just once. Specimen: naive CD4+ T cells from PBMCs. Subset reported: CD45RA+ positively selected. These receptors were taken from a young man in good health. Some clones in this sample may be carry-over from other donors' samples.

The chain couples TRBV7-2 to TRBJ1-3; D is possibly TRBD1 (6 bases). V gave up 3 bases and J gave up 4 bases, with 13 bases separating them. The CDR3 totals 15 residues. CDR1 and CDR2 (germline): SGHTA, FQGNSA. CDR3 in amino acids: CASSFFRTVGNTIYF. The CDR3 nucleotides read TGTGCCAGCAGCTTTTTCAGGACAGTCGGAAACACCATATATTTT. Based on the CDR3 plus reference TRBV7-2 and TRBJ1-3, the full variable domain is GAGVSQSPSNKVTEKGKDVELRCDPISGHTALYWYRQSLGQGLEFLIYFQGNSAPDKSGLPSDRFSAERTGGSVSTLTIQRTQQEDSAVYLCASSFFRTVGNTIYFGEGSWLTVV.

Concerning this clone: Other DNA sequences within the sample encode an identical CDR3. J is TRBJ2-7 and V is TRBV5-1, with 7 positions matching TRBD1. CDR3 length equals 14 residues. CDR1 SGHRS and CDR2 YFSETQ come from the germline V gene. Trimming took 3 bases from V and 2 from J; bases not matched to a gene: 5. CDR3 DNA: TGCGCCAGCAGCTCCGGACAGGAGACCTACGAGCAGTACTTC. The encoded protein is CASSSGQETYEQYF.